Following are 30 T cell receptor beta chains from one sample sequenced in a study of blood T cell repertoires in COVID-19. Repertoires were generated with immunoSEQ multiplex PCR, while TCRdb's copy carries only in-frame clones and drops some. The profile shows just under 45,000 clones, about nine tenths of them singletons. Sequencing was performed on peripheral blood. All receptors come from a woman older than 75 in a cohort sampled during active or convalescent COVID-19.

The chain carries TRBV7-2 and TRBJ2-5; TRBD1 might be the D (6 bases). The ends were cut back, 1 base at V and 2 bases at J, with 8 bases in the middle. There are 14 residues in the CDR3. Germline lookup yields CDR1 SGHTA and CDR2 FQGNSA. CDR3 in DNA: TGTGCCAGCAGCTTAGGACAGGTTCAAGAGACCCAGTACTTC. Residues: CASSLGQVQETQYF. Drawing the rest from reference TRBV7-2 and TRBJ2-5, the complete variable domain is GAGVSQSPSNKVTEKGKDVELRCDPISGHTALYWYRQSLGQGLEFLIYFQGNSAPDKSGLPSDRFSAERTGGSVSTLTIQRTQQEDSAVYLCASSLGQVQETQYFGPGTRLLVL.

In this sample, this clone turned up once. V and J are TRBV9 and TRBJ1-4; TRBD1 might be the D (6 bases). The CDR3 has 14 residues. V was shortened by 7 bases and J by 2 bases, with 12 bases between the two germline ends. Germline CDR1 is SGDLS and CDR2 is YYNGEE. The CDR3, as DNA: TGTGCCAGCTCCGGGGGGGGCACTAATGAAAAACTGTTTTTT. This gives the protein CASSGGGTNEKLFF.

This clone is a singleton in its sample. The V call is TRBV9, the J call TRBJ1-2; possibly TRBD1 for D (5 bases). The V end lost 3 bases, the J end lost 0 bases, and 18 bases lay between the germline ends. Germline CDR1 and CDR2: SGDLS and YYNGEE. This CDR3 spans 17 amino acids. This chain's CDR3 is CASSGQGVGLANYGYTF. The CDR3 DNA reads as TGTGCCAGCAGCGGGCAGGGTGTGGGGTTAGCTAACTATGGCTACACCTTC.

The chain links TRBV9 to TRBJ2-5; no reliable D call. In germline, CDR1 is SGDLS, CDR2 YYNGEE. Deletions cut 0 bases from V and 2 bases from J, with 8 bases between. The CDR3 sequence is 14 residues long. The DNA of the CDR3 is TGTGCCAGCAGCGTAGTCGGCGGACAAGAGACCCAGTACTTC. Its protein product is CASSVVGGQETQYF.

This clone appeared a few times. The CDR3 sequence: CASSKVRGLNTEAFF. The CDR3 nucleotides are TGTGCCAGCAGCAAAGTAAGGGGTCTGAACACTGAAGCTTTCTTT. This sequence joins TRBV21-1 and TRBJ1-1; TRBD1, the table's D call, lacks a check against the DNA. TRBV21-1 is a documented pseudogene. CDR3 length equals 15 residues.

The rearrangement links TRBV3-1 (or the pseudogene TRBV3-2) to TRBJ1-1; TRBD1 matches at 7 bases. Trimming removed 1 base from V and 0 bases from J; junction bases left unmatched: 2. Germline values: CDR1 LGHDT, CDR2 YNNKEL (reference sequence). The CDR3 runs 15 residues. This CDR3 reads CASSQAGGMNTEAFF. CDR3 sequence (DNA): TGTGCCAGCAGCCAAGCAGGGGGGATGAACACTGAAGCTTTCTTT.

The chain combines TRBV5-4 with TRBJ1-2, with D maybe TRBD1 (5 bases). Between the trimmed V and J ends, which lost 2 bases and 4 bases, there was a span of 12 bases. Germline V gene lookup returns CDR1 SGHNT and CDR2 YYREEE (reference sequence). The CDR3 loop spans 14 amino acids. CDR3 in DNA: TGTGCCAGCAGCTTCCAGGGTGGTGGCTATGGCTACACCTTC. It encodes CASSFQGGGYGYTF.

The genes are TRBV5-1 and TRBJ2-3; TRBD1 is a possible D gene (7 bases). Trimming pared 0 bases from V and 5 bases from J, leaving 13 bases between. This CDR3 has 15 residues. Germline CDR1 and CDR2: SGHRS and YFSETQ. In nucleotides, the CDR3 is TGCGCCAGCAGCTTGGGCGGGACAGCGGTAGATACGCAGTATTTT. Translating it yields CASSLGGTAVDTQYF.

The chain carries TRBV7-9 and TRBJ2-5; D not certain. The CDR3 is 15 residues long. Germline CDR1 is SEHNR and CDR2 is FQNEAQ (reference sequence). Trimming removed 5 bases from V and 2 bases from J, with 15 bases in between. CDR3 DNA: TGTGCCAGCAGCCCCTTATCTATCGAGCAAGAGACCCAGTACTTC. Translation gives CASSPLSIEQETQYF.

This clone was counted between two and nine times. CDR3 sequence: CASRTGMNTEAFF. The DNA of the CDR3 is TGTGCCAGCAGGACAGGGATGAACACTGAAGCTTTCTTT. The J gene is TRBJ1-1, the V gene TRBV6-4, with 7 nucleotides matching TRBD1. CDR1 is MRHNA and CDR2 is SNTAGT in the germline V gene. This CDR3 spans 13 amino acids. V was clipped by 6 bases and J by 0 bases; unmatched bases: 1.

The V call is TRBV7-2, the J call TRBJ2-7; 7 bases line up with TRBD1. J gave up 6 bases and V 6 bases, and 5 bases lay outside the gene matches. Germline assignment: CDR1 SGHTA and CDR2 FQGNSA. The CDR3 sequence is 12 residues long. The CDR3 sequence is CASRQDRPEQYF. In DNA form, the CDR3 reads TGTGCCAGCAGACAGGACAGGCCCGAGCAGTACTTC.

This clone has only a few counts. The chain is built from TRBV7-6 and TRBJ1-2, with TRBD1 identical over 7 bases. Germline V gene sequence: CDR1 SGHVS, CDR2 FNYEAQ. Trimming cost V 5 bases and J 3 bases; bases outside gene matches: 9. The CDR3 spans 15 residues. This chain's CDR3 is CASSPRTGTDYGYTF. In DNA form, the CDR3 reads TGTGCCAGCAGCCCTAGGACAGGAACTGACTATGGCTACACCTTC.

By its share, this clone is medium-sized. The chain carries TRBV7-8 and TRBJ1-4; 9 positions match TRBD1. This CDR3 has 15 amino acids. The germline CDR1 and CDR2 sequences are SGHVS and FQNEAQ. V was pared by 7 bases and J by 10 bases, with 13 bases of the junction left unmatched. CDR3 coding DNA: TGTGCCAGCACCACGCTACAGGGGGCGCAAACAAAACTGTTTTTT. Protein product: CASTTLQGAQTKLFF.

The genes are TRBV6-1 and TRBJ1-1, with a possible D match to TRBD1 (5 bases). The V end was cut by 8 bases, the J end by 11 bases, with 18 bases between. Per germline, CDR1 MNHNS and CDR2 SASEGT. The CDR3 extends over 12 amino acids. As DNA, the CDR3 is TGTGCCAGCGGTGCGGTAAGGGAGGGGGCTTTCTTT. As protein: CASGAVREGAFF.

The V and J genes are TRBV7-9 and TRBJ2-1; D is unresolved. Trimming pared 2 bases from V and 0 bases from J, leaving 5 bases between. CDR1 and CDR2 (germline): SEHNR, FQNEAQ (reference sequence). This CDR3 spans 14 amino acids. In DNA form, the CDR3 reads TGTGCCAGCAGCTTACCAGACTCCTACAATGAGCAGTTCTTC. This gives the protein CASSLPDSYNEQFF.

The chain is built from TRBV29-1 and TRBJ2-1; possible D gene TRBD1, 6 bases. The CDR3 runs 11 residues. V dropped 8 bases and J dropped 5 bases, with 10 bases sitting between them. The V gene's germline CDR1 is SQVTM and CDR2 ANQGSEA. The CDR3, as DNA: TGCAGCTACAGGACAGACAATGAGCAGTTCTTC. Amino acids: CSYRTDNEQFF.

The chain combines TRBV10-3 with TRBJ2-1; TRBD2 aligns across 14 bases. Trimming took 6 bases from V and 7 from J; bases not matched to a gene: 11. CDR3 length equals 17 residues. Germline V gene data show CDR1 as ENHRY and CDR2 as SYGVKD. CDR3 in amino acids: CAISAAGLAGGRNEQFF. The CDR3 nucleotides are TGTGCCATCAGCGCCGCTGGACTAGCGGGAGGTCGGAATGAGCAGTTCTTC.

The V gene is TRBV6-5, the J gene TRBJ1-1; weak D call: TRBD1 (5 bases). Trimming shortened V by 6 bases and J by 5 bases, and 16 bases separated the two germline ends. The germline CDR1 and CDR2 sequences are MNHEY and SVGAGI. The CDR3 is 14 residues long. The CDR3 is CASRLSRAFTEAFF. DNA of the CDR3: TGTGCCAGCAGGCTGAGCAGGGCTTTTACTGAAGCTTTCTTT.

This clone was counted a few times. This chain uses TRBV24-1 with TRBJ1-4; 10 bases map to TRBD1. Germline CDR1 and CDR2: KGHDR and SFDVKD. This CDR3 contains 16 residues. Losses at the gene ends were 5 bases for V and 8 bases for J; bases not matched to a gene: 10. The CDR3 DNA sequence: TGTGCCACCAGTGCCCCTCCGGGACAGGGGCAGGAAAAACTGTTTTTT. Protein sequence: CATSAPPGQGQEKLFF.

The chain couples TRBV30 to TRBJ1-1; TRBD1 agrees at 9 bases. Germline V gene lookup returns CDR1 GTSNPN and CDR2 SVGIG (reference sequence). The CDR3 loop spans 14 amino acids. J was trimmed by 6 bases and V by 1 base; bases with no gene match: 6. The CDR3 loop reads CAWSATGGIAEAFF. In DNA form, the CDR3 reads TGTGCCTGGAGTGCGACAGGGGGTATCGCTGAAGCTTTCTTT.

A word on this clone: One end of the junction fails to match germline, which may point to a read error. The chain carries TRBV7-9 and TRBJ2-5; TRBD2 agrees at 7 bases. The germline gives CDR1 SEHNR, CDR2 FQNEAQ (reference sequence). The CDR3 length is 12 residues. CDR3 bases: TGTGCCAGCAGTTACCCCTCTAGCGGACCCAACTTC. It specifies CASSYPSSGPNF.

J is TRBJ2-1 and V is TRBV6-9; 7 positions agree with TRBD2. Trimming took 5 bases from V and 9 from J; bases not matched to a gene: 10. Germline CDR1 is MNHGY and CDR2 is SVAAGI. The CDR3 has 14 residues. Here the CDR3 reads CASSEGLNCGEQFF. DNA for the CDR3: TGTGCCAGCAGTGAGGGACTAAACTGCGGTGAGCAGTTCTTC.

The chain uses TRBV27 and TRBJ1-2, with 7 nucleotides matching TRBD1. Losses at the gene ends were 0 bases for V and 7 bases for J; bases not matched to a gene: 8. This CDR3 spans 15 amino acids. The germline V gene has CDR1 MNHEY and CDR2 SMNVEV (reference sequence). CDR3 nucleotides: TGTGCCAGCAGTTTATCGAGACAGGGAACCGGTGGCTACACCTTC. This codes for CASSLSRQGTGGYTF.

J is TRBJ1-2 and V is TRBV5-1; 7 nucleotides match TRBD1. Looked up from germline, CDR1 is SGHRS and CDR2 is YFSETQ. The CDR3 is 13 amino acids. Germline trimming cut 2 bases from V and 3 bases from J; bases unmatched to any gene: 1. The CDR3, as DNA: TGCGCCAGCAGCTTAGGGACAGACTATGGCTACACCTTC. Its protein product is CASSLGTDYGYTF.

The chain couples TRBV30 to TRBJ2-5, with D possibly being TRBD2 (5 bases). From germline, CDR1 is GTSNPN and CDR2 SVGIG (reference sequence). The length of the CDR3 is 14 residues. CDR3 sequence reads: CALERNAGGETQYF. The CDR3 DNA sequence: TGTGCTTTGGAGCGGAATGCCGGAGGAGAGACCCAGTACTTC. Complete variable domain (other parts from reference TRBV30 and TRBJ2-5): SQTIHQWPATLVQPVGSPLSLECTVEGTSNPNLYWYRQAAGRGLQLLFYSVGIGQISSEVPQNLSASRPQDRQFILSSKKLLLSDSGFYLCALERNAGGETQYFGPGTRLLVL.

The chain uses TRBV18 and TRBJ2-7, with D unresolved. There are 14 residues in the CDR3. V was cut by 2 bases and J by 0 bases, with 8 bases left in between. Germline V gene data show CDR1 as KGHSH and CDR2 as LQKENI. CDR3 amino acids: CASSPGLSSYEQYF. The DNA of the CDR3 is TGTGCCAGCTCACCAGGTCTGAGCTCCTACGAGCAGTACTTC.

This chain connects TRBV5-4 to TRBJ1-2; a weak D match, TRBD1 (5 bases). This CDR3 is built from 13 residues. V was trimmed by 0 bases and J by 5 bases, leaving 8 bases between them. Germline V gene lookup returns CDR1 SGHNT and CDR2 YYREEE (reference sequence). The CDR3 bases are TGTGCCAGCAGCTTGGACAGGTCGTATGGCTACACCTTC. Protein sequence: CASSLDRSYGYTF.

The V gene is TRBV3-1 (or the pseudogene TRBV3-2), the J gene TRBJ2-1, with D hard to call. The germline V gene encodes CDR1 LGHDT and CDR2 YNNKEL (reference sequence). V was shortened by 0 bases and J by 8 bases, with 14 bases between the two germline ends. The CDR3 runs to 15 residues. DNA of the CDR3: TGTGCCAGCAGCCAAGAGAGGATTCGAGGTGATGAGCAGTTCTTC. Translation gives CASSQERIRGDEQFF.

This clone was seen once. This rearrangement joins TRBV2 to TRBJ1-6; no clear D gene. Between the trimmed V and J ends, which lost 3 bases and 1 base, there was a span of 7 bases. This CDR3 has 15 amino acids. The germline CDR1 and CDR2 sequences are SNHLY and FYNNEI. The CDR3 region has the DNA TGTGCCAGCAGTGAGCGGGTATCCTATAATTCACCCCTCCACTTT. Protein product: CASSERVSYNSPLHF.

This chain uses TRBV3-1 (or the pseudogene TRBV3-2) with TRBJ2-3, with a possible D match to TRBD2 (6 bases). Germline assignment: CDR1 LGHDT and CDR2 YNNKEL (reference sequence). Trimming pared 1 base from V and 6 bases from J, leaving 17 bases between. There are 16 residues in the CDR3. The CDR3 coding sequence is TGTGCCAGCAGCCAAGGATTGCGGGGTCCAGGGGATACGCAGTATTTT. Amino acid sequence: CASSQGLRGPGDTQYF.